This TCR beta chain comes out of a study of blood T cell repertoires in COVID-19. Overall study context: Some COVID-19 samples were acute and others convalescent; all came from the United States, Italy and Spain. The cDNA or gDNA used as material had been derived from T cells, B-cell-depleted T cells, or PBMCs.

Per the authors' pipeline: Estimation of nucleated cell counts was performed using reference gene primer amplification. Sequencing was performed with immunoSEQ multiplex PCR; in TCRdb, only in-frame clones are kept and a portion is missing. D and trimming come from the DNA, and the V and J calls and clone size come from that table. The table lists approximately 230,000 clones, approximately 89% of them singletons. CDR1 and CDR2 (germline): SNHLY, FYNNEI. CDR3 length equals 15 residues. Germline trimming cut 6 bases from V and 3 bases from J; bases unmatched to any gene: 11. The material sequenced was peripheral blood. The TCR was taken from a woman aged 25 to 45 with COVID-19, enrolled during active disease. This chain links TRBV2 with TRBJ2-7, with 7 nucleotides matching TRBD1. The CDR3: CASRETGANDYEQYF. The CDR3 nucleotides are TGTGCCAGCAGGGAAACAGGGGCTAACGACTACGAGCAGTACTTC.